This TCR beta chain was profiled in a study of cytotoxic CD8 clonotypes in ibrutinib-treated CLL. Study-wide points: Among the clonotypes, public ones were uncommon and contracted or held stable on treatment.

TCRdb's table, derived via immunoSEQ multiplex PCR, lists solely in-frame clones and lacks some. The table lists about 45,000 clones, approximately 65% of them singletons, with 20% to 25% in the top ten. Germline V CDR1 and CDR2: SGHDT, YYEEEE. The CDR3 spans 16 residues. V lost 0 bases and J 6 bases, leaving 15 bases between the germline ends. This clone has just a few counts. The antigen remains unidentified. Sample: PBMCs, taken after 24 months of ibrutinib treatment. This TCR was recovered from a human donor with chronic lymphocytic leukemia. The genes are TRBV5-6 and TRBJ2-2, with D possibly TRBD1 on 5 matching bases. CDR3 nucleotides: TGTGCCAGCAGCTTGGGGGGCAGATTTAAAGCCGGGGAGCTGTTTTTT. Protein: CASSLGGRFKAGELFF.